Given below is one T cell receptor beta chain in context. The V gene's germline CDR1 is DFQATT and CDR2 SNEGSKA (reference sequence). The CDR3 runs to 15 residues. This specimen belongs to a study of T cells expressing NK-cell markers. TCRdb reanalyzed the 5' RACE reads, giving one entry per CDR3 protein sequence and no DNA. Its clone listing holds fewer than 400,000 distinct CDR3 sequences. Sequencing was done on a sample of blood T cells: a sorted CD56 or NKG2C T cell subset, CD4+ or CD8+ T cells, or bulk PBMC T cells (not recorded which). The source is a man aged 18 to 69 in good health. The chain employs TRBV20-1 and TRBJ2-1; TCRdb names TRBD1, which stays unverified in the absence of DNA. CDR3 sequence reads: CSARDERGGGNEQFF.